The TCR beta chain described here comes from a study of T cells in Graves' hyperthyroidism and ophthalmopathy. Study in general: Peripheral blood was taken when the disease was first diagnosed, before any treatment began. Study-level results: Ophthalmopathy, as predicted by the model, came a median 6.5 months after the prediction.

Diagnosis relied on clinical symptoms, serum thyroxine and TRAb, thyroid ultrasound and orbital computed tomography. Isolation of PBMCs was performed on roughly 9 ml fresh peripheral blood. Researchers took RNA transcripts and amplified the TCR beta CDR3 regions from them. RT-PCR in the first round (using the HTBI primer set) targeted the TCR CDR3. TCRdb analysed the multiplex PCR reads with MiXCR anew, one entry per CDR3 protein. The sample consists of about 400,000 distinct CDR3 sequences, about 16% of them appearing once. This clonotype was counted between two and nine times. Its antigen is undetermined. The TCR comes from a woman in her 30s with Graves' hyperthyroidism. The sequenced material came from blood.

CDR3 residues: CASRLAGVGYNEQFF. The CDR3 coding sequence is TGTGCCAGCAGACTAGCGGGAGTGGGTTACAATGAGCAGTTCTTC. The chain carries TRBV27 and TRBJ2-1, with 11 nucleotides matching TRBD2. Unmatched junction bases numbered 5, after V lost 6 bases and J lost 4 bases. This CDR3 is 15 amino acids long. The germline V gene has CDR1 MNHEY and CDR2 SMNVEV (reference sequence).